The 23 T cell receptor beta chains below all came from one sample that was sequenced in a study of T cells expressing NK-cell markers. For each CDR3 protein, TCRdb gives one entry from its re-call of the 5' RACE reads, without DNA. Its listing shows about 550,000 distinct CDR3 sequences. The sequencing sample was made of blood T cells: a sorted CD56 or NKG2C T cell subset, CD4+ or CD8+ T cells, or bulk PBMC T cells (not recorded which). These receptors were collected from a man between 18 and 29 years old in good health.

The chain recombines TRBV3-1 with TRBJ2-3; absent DNA, TCRdb's TRBD1 call cannot be checked. The germline V gene has CDR1 LGHDT and CDR2 YNNKEL (reference sequence). The CDR3 contains 17 residues. CDR3 in amino acids: CASSQAWTGVSKDTQYF.

The chain recombines TRBV11-2 with TRBJ1-1; TCRdb names TRBD1, which stays unverified in the absence of DNA. From germline, CDR1 is SGHAT and CDR2 FQNNGV. The CDR3 sequence is 15 residues long. The CDR3 here is CASSLFTGTGTEAFF.

The chain recombines TRBV18 with TRBJ2-5; the D gene TCRdb calls, TRBD1, cannot be checked with no DNA. Looked up from germline, CDR1 is KGHSH and CDR2 is LQKENI. The CDR3 loop spans 13 amino acids. The CDR3 spells CASSRRGSETQYF.

The V and J genes are TRBV6-1 and TRBJ2-5; the D gene TCRdb calls, TRBD1, cannot be checked with no DNA. The CDR3 contains 15 residues. In germline, CDR1 is MNHNS, CDR2 SASEGT. The CDR3 loop reads CASTISWGVGETQYF.

The rearrangement links TRBV27 to TRBJ2-2; TCRdb's D gene call, TRBD1, goes unchecked for lack of DNA. The CDR3 covers 14 residues. Germline loops: CDR1 MNHEY, CDR2 SMNVEV (reference sequence). This chain's CDR3 is CASSHRQGTGELFF.

V is TRBV5-1 and J is TRBJ2-1. This CDR3 region has 12 residues. From germline, CDR1 is SGHRS and CDR2 YFSETQ. The CDR3 protein is CASSLDDASRFF.

The V call is TRBV5-6, the J call TRBJ2-1; the TCRdb call, TRBD2, lacks DNA for checking. This CDR3 spans 16 amino acids. Germline V gene data show CDR1 as SGHDT and CDR2 as YYEEEE. CDR3 sequence: CASSLGPSGTHNEQFF.

The chain joins TRBV3-1 to TRBJ2-1; TCRdb indicates TRBD2, and absent DNA this call remains unverified. The CDR3 is made up of 15 amino acids. Germline CDR1 is LGHDT and CDR2 is YNNKEL (reference sequence). CDR3 residues: CASSQASGLAHEQFF.

The rearrangement links TRBV20-1 to TRBJ1-2. CDR3 length: 13 residues. Looked up from germline, CDR1 is DFQATT and CDR2 is SNEGSKA (reference sequence). CDR3 protein: CSARNSPNYGYTF.

The chain couples TRBV9 to TRBJ1-1. The CDR3 runs to 15 residues. In germline, CDR1 is SGDLS, CDR2 YYNGEE. CDR3 amino acids: CASSPSTVMNTEAFF. Based on the CDR3 plus reference TRBV9 and TRBJ1-1, the full variable domain is DSGVTQTPKHLITATGQRVTLRCSPRSGDLSVYWYQQSLDQGLQFLIQYYNGEERAKGNILERFSAQQFPDLHSELNLSSLELGDSALYFCASSPSTVMNTEAFFGQGTRLTVV.

This rearrangement joins TRBV9 to TRBJ2-3; as DNA is missing, the TRBD2 call by TCRdb cannot be tested. Germline V lookup: CDR1 SGDLS, CDR2 YYNGEE. The CDR3 has 19 amino acids. The CDR3 loop reads CASSVGPAGGSSSTDTQYF.

This chain connects TRBV29-1 to TRBJ2-1. Germline V gene sequence: CDR1 SQVTM, CDR2 ANQGSEA. The CDR3 extends over 12 amino acids. CDR3 protein: CSVEQFLNEQFF.

This sequence joins TRBV4-1 and TRBJ2-1; TCRdb designates TRBD2, a call that cannot be tested without DNA. This CDR3 is 16 amino acids long. Germline assignment: CDR1 MGHRA and CDR2 YSYEKL. CDR3 protein: CASSQDGTSGIFRQFF.

The V call is TRBV25-1, the J call TRBJ1-5. The CDR3 runs 15 residues. Germline CDR1 is MGHDK and CDR2 is SYGVNS. This chain's CDR3 is CASGGKGNSNQPQHF.

The chain has TRBV7-2 and TRBJ2-1; lacking DNA, the TRBD1 call made by TCRdb goes unchecked. The V gene's germline CDR1 is SGHTA and CDR2 FQGNSA. CDR3 size: 15 residues. The CDR3 region is CASSLGGRGQNEQFF.

Here the CDR3 reads CASSPRVSGGGELFF. This chain joins TRBV27 and TRBJ2-2; TCRdb gives TRBD1 as the D gene, but with no DNA this cannot be confirmed. The CDR3 spans 15 residues. The germline V gene encodes CDR1 MNHEY and CDR2 SMNVEV (reference sequence).

The chain combines TRBV28 with TRBJ2-1; without DNA, the TCRdb call of TRBD2 cannot be checked. There are 17 residues in the CDR3. Germline-derived CDR1 and CDR2 are MDHEN and SYDVKM. The CDR3 reads CASNGLAGGGPYNEQFF. Supplemented by reference TRBV28 and TRBJ2-1, the full variable domain reads DVKVTQSSRYLVKRTGEKVFLECVQDMDHENMFWYRQDPGLGLRLIYFSYDVKMKEKGDIPEGYSVSREKKERFSLILESASTNQTSMYLCASNGLAGGGPYNEQFFGPGTRLTVL.

The CDR3 reads CASSSMPGELFF. This chain joins TRBV5-6 and TRBJ2-2. CDR3 length: 12 amino acids. Germline CDR1 and CDR2: SGHDT and YYEEEE.

The CDR3 reads CASRPMREGPIYEQYF. V is TRBV5-6 and J is TRBJ2-7; the TCRdb call, TRBD2, lacks DNA for checking. Germline lookup yields CDR1 SGHDT and CDR2 YYEEEE. The CDR3 spans 16 residues.

The rearrangement uses TRBV9 and TRBJ2-3; absent DNA, TCRdb's TRBD2 call cannot be checked. Germline-derived CDR1 and CDR2 are SGDLS and YYNGEE. The CDR3 contains 15 residues. The CDR3 spells CASSSSGSEADTQYF. Supplemented by reference TRBV9 and TRBJ2-3, the full variable domain reads DSGVTQTPKHLITATGQRVTLRCSPRSGDLSVYWYQQSLDQGLQFLIQYYNGEERAKGNILERFSAQQFPDLHSELNLSSLELGDSALYFCASSSSGSEADTQYFGPGTRLTVL.

The rearrangement joins TRBV4-2 to TRBJ2-7; the TRBD2 assignment by TCRdb is unverifiable without DNA. Germline-derived CDR1 and CDR2 are LGHNA and YNFKEQ. This CDR3 comprises 22 residues. The CDR3 sequence is CASSQRLGRSGKTSRGNYEQYF.

The V gene is TRBV6-2 or TRBV6-3, the J gene TRBJ2-1; TCRdb's assignment of TRBD2 cannot be checked, as there is no DNA. The CDR3 runs 16 residues. Germline V gene sequence: CDR1 MNHEY, CDR2 SVGEGT. The CDR3: CASSYNRASGSNEQFF.

The chain is built from TRBV28 and TRBJ2-2. Germline-derived CDR1 and CDR2 are MDHEN and SYDVKM. The CDR3 is made up of 13 amino acids. CDR3 sequence reads: CASSRQTTGELFF.